This section outlines one TCR beta chain sequence together with its context. Only CD45RO-negative cells positively selected for CCR7 counted as naive CD8 cells, so terminally differentiated effector memory CD45RA+ cells were excluded. Profiling relied on immunoSEQ multiplex PCR, and the TCRdb table lists in-frame clones only, not all of them. The table includes millions of clones, 85% to 95% detected once. The data were obtained in a study of shared clonotypes between healthy human individuals. The sequence was collected from a man between 18 and 35 years old in good health. The sample consisted of naive CD8+ T cells sorted from blood.

The CDR3 DNA reads TGTGCCAGCAGCTTGGAGGCGGGGAGCTCCTACAATGAGCAGTTCTTC. Translated, it gives CASSLEAGSSYNEQFF. This rearrangement joins TRBV5-4 to TRBJ2-1; D might be TRBD2 (6 bases). The germline V gene encodes CDR1 SGHNT and CDR2 YYREEE (reference sequence). This CDR3 has 16 amino acids. With 0 bases removed from V and 0 bases from J, the gap between germline ends came to 10 bases.